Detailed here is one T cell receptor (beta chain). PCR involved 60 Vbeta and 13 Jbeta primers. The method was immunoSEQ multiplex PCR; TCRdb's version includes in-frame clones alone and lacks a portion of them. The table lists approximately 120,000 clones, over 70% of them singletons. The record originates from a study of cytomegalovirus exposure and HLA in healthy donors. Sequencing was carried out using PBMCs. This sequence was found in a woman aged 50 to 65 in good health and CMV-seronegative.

CDR3 coding DNA: TGTGCCAGCAGTCCAATATCCGGGACATTCGGGGAGCTGTTTTTT. This translates into CASSPISGTFGELFF. The chain is built from TRBV28 and TRBJ2-2, with D tentatively TRBD1 (6 bases). Trimming took 5 bases from V and 7 from J, leaving 17 bases between them. Germline V lookup: CDR1 MDHEN, CDR2 SYDVKM. CDR3 length equals 15 residues.